This T cell receptor beta chain comes out of a study of blood T cells in healthy people across ages. There are a few counts of this clonotype. The CDR3 is 14 residues long. The V end lost 5 bases, the J end lost 1 base, and 11 bases lay between the germline ends. Germline values: CDR1 LGHDT, CDR2 YNNKEL (reference sequence). Primers used in a second PCR of roughly 7 to 12 cycles were a sample-barcoded 5' primer and a J-beta primer mix. A single record per CDR3 protein comes from TCRdb applying MiXCR to the 5' RACE reads. Here the sample spans 600,000 to 900,000 distinct CDR3 sequences, approximately 24% being singletons. The data also belong to a second study, concerning T cells of mothers and their children. That publication notes: The study recruited three healthy Caucasian mothers and their six children as donors.

The sequenced sample was blood. The gene calls are TRBV3-1 and TRBJ2-5; D uncertain. The clonotype originates from a boy between 10 and 17 years old in good health. The CDR3 loop is CASSEGWLQETQYF. CDR3 bases: TGTGCCAGCAGCGAAGGGTGGCTCCAAGAGACCCAGTACTTC.